This TCR beta chain was recorded in a study of blood T cell repertoires in COVID-19. Overall study: Spain, Italy and the United States supplied samples that represented acute and convalescent COVID-19. PBMCs, B-cell-depleted T cells, or T cells provided the cDNA or gDNA that made up the material.

The CDR3 has 16 residues. J gave up 5 bases and V 2 bases, and 2 bases lay outside the gene matches. Germline lookup yields CDR1 SGHTA and CDR2 FQGTGA. In the original processing: Quantification of nucleated cells was approximated via reference gene primer amplification. TCRdb's table, derived via immunoSEQ multiplex PCR, lists solely in-frame clones and lacks some. V, J and clone size derive from that table, while D and trimming were established from the DNA sequence. This table holds around 92,000 clones, approximately 92% found once. The TCR sequence derives from a woman aged 80 or over with active COVID-19. The rearrangement joins TRBV7-3 to TRBJ2-5; 16 positions agree with TRBD2. The specimen was peripheral blood. The CDR3 region has the DNA TGTGCCAGCAGCTTAGGGGGACTAGCGGGAGGGGAGACCCAGTACTTC. Translation gives CASSLGGLAGGETQYF.